The clone carrying this T cell receptor beta chain was found a few times. Its antigen is currently unknown. The data were taken from a study of CD8 T cells in ankylosing spondylitis. Study observations and caveats: Earlier literature documents some of the motif variants in reactive arthritis synovial fluid and blood. Reportedly, significant enrichment of disease-linked clones occurred in matched ankylosing spondylitis synovial fluid. Apparently characteristic of ankylosing spondylitis blood was a TCR beta motif (eight highly homologous variants). Disease-linked clones had a CD8+ phenotype and relatively low frequency in peripheral blood.

J lost 5 bases, V lost 5 bases, and 8 bases had no gene match. The germline CDR1 and CDR2 sequences are SNHLY and FYNNEI. This CDR3 is built from 14 residues. Each CDR3 protein is one row after TCRdb ran MiXCR on the 5' RACE reads. The sample includes about 350,000 distinct CDR3 sequences, roughly 22% of them seen just once. This chain joins TRBV2 and TRBJ2-7; 8 nucleotides align to TRBD1. This TCR derives from a male donor with ankylosing spondylitis or in good health (not recorded which). The sequenced sample was blood, either unsorted or a sorted T cell fraction (not recorded which). This chain's CDR3 is CASSSRQGSHEQYF. In DNA form, the CDR3 reads TGTGCCAGCAGTTCGCGACAGGGGTCCCACGAGCAGTACTTC.